This entry lists 20 T cell receptor beta chains sequenced from one sample in a study of human T cells and chemical hapten exposure. Time point: patch test 1, 2 weeks after DPC sensitization. Documented treatment: therapeutic diphenylcyclopropenone sensitization with weekly scalp DPC. TCRdb reanalysed the RACE reads using MiXCR and keeps one entry per CDR3 protein. The sample contains just under 350,000 distinct CDR3 sequences, around 7% of which appear only once. The input for sequencing was whole blood, taken in connection with sensitization to the hapten diphenylcyclopropenone (DPC). Receptor source: a woman between 18 and 30 years old with alopecia areata. Some clones in this sample may be carry-over from other donors' samples.

This clonotype has just a few counts. The chain is built from TRBV6-5 and TRBJ1-1; D perhaps matches TRBD1 (6 bases). Germline loops: CDR1 MNHEY, CDR2 SVGAGI. The ends were cut back, 5 bases at V and 1 base at J, with 11 bases in the middle. This CDR3 is built from 14 residues. CDR3 residues: CASSMGQRNTEAFF. The CDR3 region has the DNA TGTGCCAGCAGTATGGGACAAAGGAACACTGAAGCTTTCTTT.

V gene TRBV12-3 or TRBV12-4 combines with J gene TRBJ1-5, with D uncertain. Deletions cut 3 bases from V and 7 bases from J, with 13 bases between. The CDR3 loop spans 14 amino acids. CDR3: CASSLSGSGQPQHF. CDR3 nucleotide sequence: TGTGCCAGCAGTTTGTCGGGGAGCGGACAGCCCCAGCATTTT.

The rearrangement uses TRBV7-3 and TRBJ2-5; TRBD2 agrees at 9 bases. CDR3 length: 16 amino acids. Germline V CDR1 and CDR2: SGHTA, FQGTGA. V trimming: 1 base; J trimming: 2 bases; junction bases outside the gene matches: 5. The CDR3 DNA is TGTGCCAGCAGCTTAAGCTCTAGCGGGGTACAAGAGACCCAGTACTTC. It encodes CASSLSSSGVQETQYF. The full variable domain, completed using reference TRBV7-3 and TRBJ2-5, is GAGVSQTPSNKVTEKGKYVELRCDPISGHTALYWYRQSLGQGPEFLIYFQGTGAADDSGLPNDRFFAVRPEGSVSTLKIQRTERGDSAVYLCASSLSSSGVQETQYFGPGTRLLVL.

This clonotype has more than one count but fewer than ten. The chain's CDR3 is CASSFVALIAGGFTDTQYF. The CDR3 DNA reads TGTGCCAGCAGTTTCGTTGCACTTATAGCGGGGGGATTCACAGATACGCAGTATTTT. The rearrangement joins TRBV12-3 or TRBV12-4 to TRBJ2-3, with 10 positions matching TRBD2. V trimming: 3 bases; J trimming: 2 bases; junction bases outside the gene matches: 14. The CDR3 is 19 residues long.

The chain recombines TRBV14 with TRBJ2-2; D is ambiguous. Germline V gives CDR1 SGHDN, CDR2 FVKESK. This CDR3 is 15 amino acids long. The V gene lost 1 base and the J gene lost 3 bases, with 9 bases spanning the gap. This chain's CDR3 is CASSQGVSHTGELFF. The DNA for the CDR3 is TGTGCCAGCAGCCAAGGGGTCAGTCACACCGGGGAGCTGTTTTTT. The complete variable domain, with remaining parts taken from reference TRBV14 and TRBJ2-2, reads EAGVTQFPSHSVIEKGQTVTLRCDPISGHDNLYWYRRVMGKEIKFLLHFVKESKQDESGMPNNRFLAERTGGTYSTLKVQPAELEDSGVYFCASSQGVSHTGELFFGEGSRLTVL.

This clonotype was observed a handful of times. This chain links TRBV25-1 with TRBJ2-1; D might be TRBD1 or TRBD2, each matching 6 bases. The V and J ends lost 3 bases and 10 bases respectively, with 10 bases between them. Germline CDR1 reads MGHDK; CDR2 reads SYGVNS. CDR3 length: 12 residues. As DNA, the CDR3 is TGTGCCAGCAGTGAGGGGGGCCTAGAGCAGTTCTTC. Translating gives CASSEGGLEQFF.

The table lists this clonotype with many counts. V usage is TRBV3-1 and J usage is TRBJ2-7, with TRBD1 identical over 7 bases. Germline V gives CDR1 LGHDT, CDR2 YNNKEL (reference sequence). J lost 3 bases, V lost 4 bases, and 6 bases had no gene match. The CDR3 extends over 14 amino acids. The CDR3 nucleotides are TGTGCCAGCAGCCCCAGACAGGGACACTACGAGCAGTACTTC. It translates to CASSPRQGHYEQYF.

The sample holds many counts of this clonotype. V usage is TRBV7-2 and J usage is TRBJ2-3, with D possibly being TRBD2 (6 bases). Germline V gene sequence: CDR1 SGHTA, CDR2 FQGNSA. The CDR3 totals 19 residues. Trimming pared 5 bases from V and 0 bases from J, leaving 24 bases between. This CDR3 reads CASSLVRSWGVSSTDTQYF. The CDR3 DNA reads as TGTGCCAGCAGCCTCGTGCGGTCTTGGGGGGTTTCTAGCACAGATACGCAGTATTTT.

By proportion, this clonotype is medium-sized. The V gene is TRBV24-1, the J gene TRBJ1-4, with 10 bases lining up with TRBD1. The CDR3 runs to 17 residues. With V trimmed by 5 bases and J by 6 bases, 11 bases remained unmatched. From germline, CDR1 is KGHDR and CDR2 SFDVKD. The CDR3: CATSGLGPGQGHEKLFF. The DNA of the CDR3 is TGTGCCACCAGTGGTCTGGGGCCGGGACAGGGGCATGAAAAACTGTTTTTT.

This clonotype has only a few counts. The chain uses TRBV21-1 and TRBJ1-5; the table's D gene call, TRBD1, was not cross checked with the DNA. TRBV21-1 is recorded as a pseudogene. The CDR3 spans 15 residues. The CDR3 sequence: CASSRSGGWDQPQHF. The CDR3 region has the DNA TGTGCCAGCAGCAGGTCAGGGGGTTGGGATCAGCCCCAGCATTTT.

This clonotype was seen many times. The V call is TRBV24-1, the J call TRBJ1-1; no reliable D call. V shed 1 base and J shed 2 bases, with 19 bases lying between them. The CDR3 extends over 18 amino acids. Germline-derived CDR1 and CDR2 are KGHDR and SFDVKD. CDR3 region: CATSDFFRCGVGNTEAFF. Here the CDR3 DNA reads TGTGCCACCAGTGATTTTTTCAGGTGTGGGGTAGGAAACACTGAAGCTTTCTTT.

This clonotype was seen ten or more times. The V call is TRBV29-1, the J call TRBJ2-7; D is unresolved. Trimming cost V 4 bases and J 7 bases, with 11 bases left between them. Germline CDR1 reads SQVTM; CDR2 reads ANQGSEA. The CDR3 has 11 residues. The CDR3 nucleotides read TGCAGCGTTGCTATAAACCATGAGCAGTACTTC. Encoded protein: CSVAINHEQYF.

The chain couples TRBV10-3 to TRBJ2-1; TRBD1 matches 8 bases. Per the germline V gene, CDR1 is ENHRY and CDR2 is SYGVKD. The CDR3 totals 13 residues. J was trimmed by 5 bases and V by 6 bases; bases with no gene match: 3. CDR3 amino acids: CAISSTGDNEQFF. The CDR3 nucleotides are TGTGCCATCAGCTCGACAGGGGACAATGAGCAGTTCTTC.

The J gene is TRBJ2-1, the V gene TRBV4-3; D uncertain. The germline V gene has CDR1 LGHNA and CDR2 YSLEER. Trimming pared 0 bases from V and 4 bases from J, leaving 13 bases between. There are 16 residues in the CDR3. The CDR3 here is CASSQDVQLSYNEQFF. The DNA of the CDR3 is TGCGCCAGCAGCCAAGATGTTCAGTTATCTTACAATGAGCAGTTCTTC.

This clonotype was seen at least ten times. V and J are TRBV18 and TRBJ1-1; D call uncertain. This CDR3 has 14 amino acids. CDR1 KGHSH and CDR2 LQKENI come from the germline V gene. V shed 2 bases and J shed 3 bases, with 10 bases lying between them. CDR3 residues: CASSPSEADTEAFF. Written as DNA, the CDR3 is TGTGCCAGCTCACCATCCGAAGCAGACACTGAAGCTTTCTTT.

The chain couples TRBV2 to TRBJ2-1; 14 nucleotides align to TRBD2. CDR1 and CDR2 (germline): SNHLY, FYNNEI. The CDR3 length is 14 residues. Trimming cost V 8 bases and J 8 bases; bases outside gene matches: 5. CDR3 sequence (DNA): TGTGCCAGCTATCCGGGACTAGCGGGGGATGAGCAGTTCTTC. This translates into CASYPGLAGDEQFF.

This clonotype was observed many times. V usage is TRBV12-3 or TRBV12-4 and J usage is TRBJ1-5; the match to TRBD1 covers 9 bases. Losses at the gene ends were 7 bases for V and 0 bases for J; bases not matched to a gene: 4. The length of the CDR3 is 15 residues. The CDR3: CASTRTGVSNQPQHF. CDR3 coding DNA: TGTGCCAGCACCAGGACAGGGGTTAGCAATCAGCCCCAGCATTTT.

There are many counts of this clonotype. V and J are TRBV18 and TRBJ2-3; TRBD2 matches at 9 bases. This CDR3 region has 16 residues. Germline V gene lookup returns CDR1 KGHSH and CDR2 LQKENI. Losses at the gene ends were 3 bases for V and 4 bases for J; bases not matched to a gene: 8. CDR3 in DNA: TGTGCCAGCTCACCGCTCCCTAGCGGGGTGGCAGATACGCAGTATTTT. Translation: CASSPLPSGVADTQYF.

The chain uses TRBV27 and TRBJ2-1; perhaps TRBD2 as D (5 bases). Trimming pared 4 bases from V and 8 bases from J, leaving 9 bases between. The germline V gene encodes CDR1 MNHEY and CDR2 SMNVEV (reference sequence). This CDR3 has 12 residues. Here the CDR3 DNA reads TGTGCCAGCAGTTCCCTGAGGGATGAGCAGTTCTTC. Translated: CASSSLRDEQFF.

This clonotype has a count of ten or more. The chain couples TRBV13 to TRBJ2-3, with D perhaps TRBD2 (6 bases). The germline V and J ends were trimmed by 5 bases and 4 bases, with 10 bases remaining between them. Germline V gives CDR1 PRHDT, CDR2 FYEKMQ (reference sequence). This CDR3 has 13 amino acids. The CDR3 nucleotides are TGTGCCAGCAGCCCCCCGGGGGCAGATACGCAGTATTTT. This gives the protein CASSPPGADTQYF.